Sequencing of this T cell receptor (beta chain) was carried out in a study of cytomegalovirus exposure and HLA in healthy donors. With respect to this clone: No antigen is known for it.

Healthy bone marrow donors made up the cohort. V was trimmed by 8 bases and J by 4 bases, leaving 15 bases between them. The germline gives CDR1 SEHNR, CDR2 FQNEAQ (reference sequence). The CDR3 extends over 14 amino acids. Overall study results and limits: A later analysis appeared to link common viral pathogens to several of the most significant clusters.

Use of 60 Vbeta and 13 Jbeta primers characterized the PCR. Clones were sequenced by immunoSEQ multiplex PCR, and TCRdb holds only the in-frame ones, with some missing. The sample carries over 150,000 clones, 84% recorded once. Sequenced input: PBMCs. The genes are TRBV7-9 and TRBJ2-1; tentatively, D is TRBD1 (6 bases). This clonotype was sampled from a man in his late teens or twenties in good health and CMV-seronegative. This chain's CDR3 is CASGTDRLYNEQFF. For the CDR3, the DNA is TGTGCCAGCGGAACCGACAGGCTGTACAATGAGCAGTTCTTC. The full variable domain, rest sourced from reference TRBV7-9 and TRBJ2-1, is DTGVSQNPRHKITKRGQNVTFRCDPISEHNRLYWYRQTLGQGPEFLTYFQNEAQLEKSRLLSDRFSAERPKGSFSTLEIQRTEQGDSAMYLCASGTDRLYNEQFFGPGTRLTVL.